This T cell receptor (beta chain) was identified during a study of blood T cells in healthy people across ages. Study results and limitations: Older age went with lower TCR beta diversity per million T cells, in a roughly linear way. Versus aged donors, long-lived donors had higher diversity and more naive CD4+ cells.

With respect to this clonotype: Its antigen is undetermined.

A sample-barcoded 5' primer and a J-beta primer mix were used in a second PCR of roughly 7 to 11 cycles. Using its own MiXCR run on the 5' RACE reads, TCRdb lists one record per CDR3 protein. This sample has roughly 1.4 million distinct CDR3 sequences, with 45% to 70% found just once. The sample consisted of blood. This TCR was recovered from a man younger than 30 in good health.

DNA of the CDR3: TGCAGCGTTGAGCGGCAGGCCCAAGAGACCCAGTACTTC. Protein product: CSVERQAQETQYF. The V and J genes are TRBV29-1 and TRBJ2-5; D gene unclear. Germline loops: CDR1 SQVTM, CDR2 ANQGSEA. The CDR3 loop spans 13 amino acids. V lost 3 bases, J lost 1 base, and 9 bases lay in between.